This TCR beta chain was observed in a study of CD8+CD57+ T cells in acquired aplastic anemia. About the research overall: Mean yield of DNA from sorted CD4+ and CD8+ cells was approximately 3 ug.

Patients who underwent sequencing had shown CD8+CD57+ cell expansion by flow cytometry. Every patient had severe acquired aplastic anemia. The study profiled TCR beta VDJ and CDR3 using genomic DNA as template. Each CDR3 protein is one row after TCRdb ran MiXCR on the reads. The repertoire holds 200,000 to 300,000 distinct CDR3 sequences, with approximately 80% as singletons. In regard to this clonotype: Its specificity is unknown.

The study's findings and limits: Controls and patients did not differ significantly in CD8+ Simpson's diversity.

Trimming stripped 0 bases from V and 4 bases from J, with 9 bases between. The CDR3 spans 14 residues. Germline CDR1 reads LNHNV; CDR2 reads YYDKDF (reference sequence). This clonotype was obtained from a human donor with aplastic anemia. V gene TRBV15 combines with J gene TRBJ1-2, with D uncertain. Sequenced: sorted CD4+, CD8+, or CD8+CD57+ T cells (not recorded which) from PBMCs. The CDR3 loop reads CATSRDRLSYGYTF. The CDR3 DNA follows: TGTGCCACCAGCAGAGATAGGCTGAGCTATGGCTACACCTTC.